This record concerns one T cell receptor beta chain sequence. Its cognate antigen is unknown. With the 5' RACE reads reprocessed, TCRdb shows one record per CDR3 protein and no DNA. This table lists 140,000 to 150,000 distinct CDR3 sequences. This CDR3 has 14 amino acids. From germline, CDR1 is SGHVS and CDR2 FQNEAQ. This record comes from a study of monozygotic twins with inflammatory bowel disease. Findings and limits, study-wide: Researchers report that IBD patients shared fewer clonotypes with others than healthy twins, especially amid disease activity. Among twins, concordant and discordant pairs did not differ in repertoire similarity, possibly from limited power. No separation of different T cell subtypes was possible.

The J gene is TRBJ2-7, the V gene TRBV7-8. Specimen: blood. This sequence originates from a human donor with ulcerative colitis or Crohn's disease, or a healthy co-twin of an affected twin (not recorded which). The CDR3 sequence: CASSPLASPYEQYF. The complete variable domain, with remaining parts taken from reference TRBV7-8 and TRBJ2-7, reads GAGVSQSPRYKVAKRGQDVALRCDPISGHVSLFWYQQALGQGPEFLTYFQNEAQLDKSGLPSDRFFAERPEGSVSTLKIQRTQQEDSAVYLCASSPLASPYEQYFGPGTRLTVT.